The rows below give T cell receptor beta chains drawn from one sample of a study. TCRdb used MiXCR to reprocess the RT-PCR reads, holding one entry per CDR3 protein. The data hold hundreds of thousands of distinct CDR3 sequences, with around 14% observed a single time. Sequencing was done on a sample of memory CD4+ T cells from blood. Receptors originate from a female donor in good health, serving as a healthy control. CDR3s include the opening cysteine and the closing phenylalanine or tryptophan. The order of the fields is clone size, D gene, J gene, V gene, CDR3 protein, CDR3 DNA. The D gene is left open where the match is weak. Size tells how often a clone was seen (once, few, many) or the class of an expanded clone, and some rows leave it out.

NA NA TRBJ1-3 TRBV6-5 CASRSRGGRSGNTIYF TGTGCCAGCCGCTCCCGAGGGGGACGCTCTGGAAACACCATATATTTT
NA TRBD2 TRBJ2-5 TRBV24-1 CATSDFGLAGEVGETQYF TGTGCCACCAGTGATTTTGGGCTGGCGGGAGAAGTTGGGGAGACCCAGTACTTC
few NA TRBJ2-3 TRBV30 CAWAGTSTDTQYF TGTGCCTGGGCAGGTACTAGCACAGATACGCAGTATTTT
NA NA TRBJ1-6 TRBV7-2 CASSVVIGSNSPLHF TGTGCCAGCAGCGTAGTGATAGGGTCTAATTCACCCCTCCACTTT
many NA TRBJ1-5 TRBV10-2 CASSADTYNQPQHF TGCGCCAGCAGTGCGGACACTTACAATCAGCCCCAGCATTTT
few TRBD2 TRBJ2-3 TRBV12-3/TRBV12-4 CASARGGLAGGDTQYF TGTGCCAGCGCCCGTGGGGGACTAGCGGGGGGAGATACGCAGTATTTT
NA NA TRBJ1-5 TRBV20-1 CSGSASLDQPQHF TGCAGTGGATCGGCGAGTTTAGATCAGCCCCAGCATTTT
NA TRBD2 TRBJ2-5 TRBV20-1 CSAERGGQETQYF TGCAGTGCCGAGAGGGGAGGGCAAGAGACCCAGTACTTC
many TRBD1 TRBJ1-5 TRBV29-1 CSVAQGASQPQHF TGCAGCGTTGCGCAGGGGGCAAGTCAGCCCCAGCATTTT
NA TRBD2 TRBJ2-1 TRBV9 CASSPVGLAGARAEQFF TGTGCCAGCAGCCCCGTAGGACTAGCGGGAGCCCGAGCAGAGCAGTTCTTC
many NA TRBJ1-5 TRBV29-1 CSVVLGGEGQPQHF TGCAGCGTTGTGTTAGGTGGGGAGGGTCAGCCCCAGCATTTT
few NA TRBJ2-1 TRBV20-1 CSAARTRSYNEQFF TGCAGTGCGGCGCGGACCCGCTCCTACAATGAGCAGTTCTTC
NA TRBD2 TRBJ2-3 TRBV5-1 CASSFTGTSTDSQYF TGCGCCAGCAGCTTTACAGGGACTAGCACAGATTCGCAGTATTTT
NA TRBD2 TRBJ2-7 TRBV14 CASSLRETGEQYF TGTGCCAGCAGCCTGCGGGAGACGGGGGAGCAGTACTTC
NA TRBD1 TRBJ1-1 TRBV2 CASGQGYTEAFF TGTGCCAGCGGACAGGGGTACACTGAAGCTTTCTTT
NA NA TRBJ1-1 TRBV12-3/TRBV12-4 CASSKGPDFDMNTEAFF TGTGCCAGCAGTAAGGGGCCAGATTTTGACATGAACACTGAAGCTTTCTTT
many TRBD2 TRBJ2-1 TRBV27 CASSLYWEGHNEQFF TGTGCCAGCAGTTTATATTGGGAGGGCCACAATGAGCAGTTCTTC
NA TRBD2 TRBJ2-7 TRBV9 CASSVASGTSYEQYF TGTGCCAGCAGCGTGGCTAGCGGGACGTCCTACGAGCAGTACTTC
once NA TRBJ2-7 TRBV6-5 CASSYSKARPTGEQYF TGTGCCAGCAGTTACTCGAAGGCCAGGCCCACTGGTGAGCAGTACTTC
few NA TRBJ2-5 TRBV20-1 CSARDGRTPAETQYF TGCAGTGCTAGAGATGGCCGGACACCGGCAGAGACCCAGTACTTC
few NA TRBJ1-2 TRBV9 CASSVAPGSGNGYTF TGTGCCAGCAGCGTAGCCCCGGGAAGTGGGAATGGCTACACCTTC
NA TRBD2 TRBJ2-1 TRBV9 CASSVVGTSNEQFF TGTGCCAGCAGCGTAGTGGGGACTAGCAATGAGCAGTTCTTC
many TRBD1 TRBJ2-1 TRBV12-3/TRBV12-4 CASSLETGGGQFF TGTGCCAGCAGTTTAGAAACAGGGGGTGGGCAGTTCTTC
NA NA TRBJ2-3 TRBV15 CATSREVNTDTQYF TGTGCCACCAGCAGAGAGGTCAACACAGATACGCAGTATTTT
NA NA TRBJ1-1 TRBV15 CATSRDIGTNTEAFF TGTGCCACCAGCAGGGACATAGGCACGAACACTGAAGCTTTCTTT
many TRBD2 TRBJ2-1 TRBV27 CASSSRPGLGHNEQFF TGTGCCAGCAGTTCTCGCCCGGGACTAGGGCACAATGAGCAGTTCTTC
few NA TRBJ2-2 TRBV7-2 CASRPQKLAGELFF TGTGCCAGCAGGCCTCAAAAGTTGGCCGGGGAGCTGTTTTTT
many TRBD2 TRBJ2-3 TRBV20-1 CSASKREGGDTQYF TGCAGTGCCTCGAAGCGGGAGGGAGGGGATACGCAGTATTTT
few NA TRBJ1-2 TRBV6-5 CASTVGLYYGYTF TGTGCCAGCACCGTCGGACTATACTATGGCTACACCTTC
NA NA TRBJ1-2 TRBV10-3 CAISEPGEGYTF TGTGCCATCAGTGAACCCGGGGAAGGCTACACCTTC
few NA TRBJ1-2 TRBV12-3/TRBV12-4 CASSFGQIPYGYTF TGTGCCAGCAGTTTTGGACAGATTCCCTATGGCTACACCTTC
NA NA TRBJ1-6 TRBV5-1 CASSLGDGNSPLHF TGCGCCAGCAGCTTGGGGGACGGCAATTCACCCCTCCACTTT
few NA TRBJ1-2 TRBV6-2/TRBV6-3 CASSFRGSHGYTF TGTGCCAGCAGTTTCCGGGGGTCCCATGGCTACACCTTC
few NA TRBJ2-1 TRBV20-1 CSARVAGSYNEQFF TGCAGTGCTAGAGTCGCAGGATCCTACAATGAGCAGTTCTTC
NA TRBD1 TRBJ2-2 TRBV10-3 CAISESTGGTAGELFF TGTGCCATCAGTGAGTCAACAGGGGGCACGGCCGGGGAGCTGTTTTTT
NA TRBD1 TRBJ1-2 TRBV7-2 CASSTGTALYGYTF TGTGCCAGCAGCACGGGGACAGCGCTCTATGGCTACACCTTC
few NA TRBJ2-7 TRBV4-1 CASSHPSGGGYEQYF TGCGCCAGCAGCCACCCCTCCGGTGGAGGCTACGAGCAGTACTTC
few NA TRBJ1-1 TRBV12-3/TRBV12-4 CASIREGGYTEAFF TGTGCCAGCATCCGGGAGGGGGGGTACACTGAAGCTTTCTTT
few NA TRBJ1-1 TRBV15 CATLKDRTAEAFF TGTGCCACCCTCAAGGACCGAACGGCTGAAGCTTTCTTT
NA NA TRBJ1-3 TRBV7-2 CASSSLPEWSGNTIYF TGTGCCAGCAGCTCTCTCCCCGAGTGGTCTGGAAACACCATATATTTT
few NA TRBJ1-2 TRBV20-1 CSAPQRGGRPVF TGCAGTGCCCCCCAGCGGGGGGGGCGCCCAGTCTTC